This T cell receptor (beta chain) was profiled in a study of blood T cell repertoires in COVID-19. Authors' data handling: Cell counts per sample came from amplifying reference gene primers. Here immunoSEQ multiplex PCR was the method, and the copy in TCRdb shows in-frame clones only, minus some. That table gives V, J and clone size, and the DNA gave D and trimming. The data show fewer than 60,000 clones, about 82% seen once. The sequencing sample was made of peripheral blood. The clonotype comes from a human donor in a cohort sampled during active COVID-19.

Written as DNA, the CDR3 is TGTGCCAGCAGTTTATCGGAGGAGGGGCGGGAACTGTTTTTT. Amino acids: CASSLSEEGRELFF. This chain links TRBV27 with TRBJ1-4; the D gene is possibly TRBD1 (5 bases). The germline gives CDR1 MNHEY, CDR2 SMNVEV (reference sequence). V shed 0 bases and J shed 12 bases, with 14 bases lying between them. This CDR3 spans 14 amino acids.